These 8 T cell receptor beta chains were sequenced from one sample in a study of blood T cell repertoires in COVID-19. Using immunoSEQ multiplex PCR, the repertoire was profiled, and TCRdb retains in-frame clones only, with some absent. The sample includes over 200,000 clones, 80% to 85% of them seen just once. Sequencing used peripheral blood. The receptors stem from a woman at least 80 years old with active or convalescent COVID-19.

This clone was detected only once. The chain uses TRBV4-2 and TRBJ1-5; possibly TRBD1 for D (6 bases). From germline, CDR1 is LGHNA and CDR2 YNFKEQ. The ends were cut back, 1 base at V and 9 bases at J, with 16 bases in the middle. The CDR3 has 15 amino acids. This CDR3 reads CASSQVGGVVGPQHF. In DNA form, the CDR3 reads TGTGCCAGCAGCCAAGTAGGGGGGGTGGTCGGGCCCCAGCATTTT.

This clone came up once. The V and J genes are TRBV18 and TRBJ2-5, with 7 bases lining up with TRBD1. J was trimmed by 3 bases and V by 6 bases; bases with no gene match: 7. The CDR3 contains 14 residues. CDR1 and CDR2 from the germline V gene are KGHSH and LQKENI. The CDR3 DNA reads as TGTGCCAGCTCGCCTACCGGGACAGAAGAGACCCAGTACTTC. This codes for CASSPTGTEETQYF.

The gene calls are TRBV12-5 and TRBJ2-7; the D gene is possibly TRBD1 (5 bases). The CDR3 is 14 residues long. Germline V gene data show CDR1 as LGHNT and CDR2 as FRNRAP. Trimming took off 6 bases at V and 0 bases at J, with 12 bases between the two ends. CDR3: CASGKGFFSYEQYF. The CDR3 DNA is TGTGCTAGTGGGAAGGGGTTTTTCTCCTACGAGCAGTACTTC.

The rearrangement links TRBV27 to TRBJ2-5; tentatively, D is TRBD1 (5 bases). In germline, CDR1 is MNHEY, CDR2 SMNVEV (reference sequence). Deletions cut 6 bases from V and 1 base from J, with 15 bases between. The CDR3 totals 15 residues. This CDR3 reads CASRPAWGSQETQYF. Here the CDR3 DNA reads TGTGCCAGCAGGCCCGCTTGGGGCAGCCAAGAGACCCAGTACTTC.

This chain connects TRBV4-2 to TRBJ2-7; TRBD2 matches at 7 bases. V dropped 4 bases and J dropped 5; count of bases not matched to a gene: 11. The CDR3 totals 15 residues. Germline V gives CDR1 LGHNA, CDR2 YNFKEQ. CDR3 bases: TGTGCCAGCAGCCCAAGGGAGGGTTATAGAGACGAGCAGTACTTC. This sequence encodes CASSPREGYRDEQYF.

The CDR3 bases are TGTGCCAGCAGCCAGGACTTCCGGGACAGCCAAGAGACCCAGTACTTC. Encoded protein: CASSQDFRDSQETQYF. The chain joins TRBV3-1 (or the pseudogene TRBV3-2) to TRBJ2-5; 7 positions agree with TRBD1. The CDR3 consists of 16 residues. Losses at the gene ends were 3 bases for V and 1 base for J; bases not matched to a gene: 8. CDR1 and CDR2 from the germline V gene are LGHDT and YNNKEL (reference sequence).

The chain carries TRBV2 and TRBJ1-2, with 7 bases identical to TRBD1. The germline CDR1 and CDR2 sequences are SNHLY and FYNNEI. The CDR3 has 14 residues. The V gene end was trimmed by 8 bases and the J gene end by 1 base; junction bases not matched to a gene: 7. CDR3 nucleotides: TGTGCCAGCGCCCCAGGGGGATTTAACTATGGCTACACCTTC. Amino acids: CASAPGGFNYGYTF.

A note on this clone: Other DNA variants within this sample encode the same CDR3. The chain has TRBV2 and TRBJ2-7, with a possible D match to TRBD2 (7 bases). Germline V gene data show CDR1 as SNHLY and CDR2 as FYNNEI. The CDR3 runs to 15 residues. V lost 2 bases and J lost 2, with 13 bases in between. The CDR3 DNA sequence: TGTGCCAGCAGTGAATTGGCGGGGGCACCCTACGAGCAGTACTTC. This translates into CASSELAGAPYEQYF. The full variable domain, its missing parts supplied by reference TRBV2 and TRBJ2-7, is EPEVTQTPSHQVTQMGQEVILRCVPISNHLYFYWYRQILGQKVEFLVSFYNNEISEKSEIFDDQFSVERPDGSNFTLKIRSTKLEDSAMYFCASSELAGAPYEQYFGPGTRLTVT.